The 21 T cell receptor beta chains in this list originate from one sample, sequenced in a study of liver allograft versus peripheral blood T cells. In the study overall: Blood and transplanted-liver T cell receptor repertoires from recipients were compared.

TCRdb reanalysed the reads using MiXCR and keeps one entry per CDR3 protein. Of around 17,000 distinct CDR3 sequences listed, 20% to 25% are singletons. The receptor set was obtained from a human patient who had a liver transplant. Some of the T cells might come from the graft donor.

J is TRBJ2-7 and V is TRBV6-1, with TRBD1 matching 10 bases. This CDR3 is built from 15 residues. Trimming at V came to 5 bases and at J to 2 bases, leaving 6 bases not matched to a gene. The germline gives CDR1 MNHNS, CDR2 SASEGT. The CDR3 DNA sequence: TGTGCCAGCAGTTACCGGGACAGGGGAGCCTACGAGCAGTACTTC. Its translation: CASSYRDRGAYEQYF.

In its sample, this clonotype is medium-sized. The chain uses TRBV6-2 or TRBV6-3 and TRBJ2-5, with unresolved D. Per the germline V gene, CDR1 is MNHEY and CDR2 is SVGEGT. V lost 6 bases and J lost 4, with 9 bases in between. There are 12 residues in the CDR3. CDR3 residues: CASRTTGETQYF. The CDR3 nucleotides read TGTGCCAGCAGAACAACGGGAGAGACCCAGTACTTC.

This chain connects TRBV6-1 to TRBJ1-4, with 7 bases lining up with TRBD1. Trimming took 7 bases from V and 2 from J; bases not matched to a gene: 7. The CDR3 is 15 amino acids. CDR1 and CDR2 (germline): MNHNS, SASEGT. The CDR3, as DNA: TGTGCCAGCACTCTGGGAGGGGGCACTAATGAAAAACTGTTTTTT. Amino acids: CASTLGGGTNEKLFF.

Only a few counts were recorded for this clonotype. The chain recombines TRBV15 with TRBJ1-4; D call uncertain. There are 15 residues in the CDR3. V was trimmed by 5 bases and J by 0 bases, leaving 10 bases between them. Per germline, CDR1 LNHNV and CDR2 YYDKDF (reference sequence). The CDR3 bases are TGTGCCACCAGCGCCCAGAGGGCAACTAATGAAAAACTGTTTTTT. This sequence encodes CATSAQRATNEKLFF.

The gene calls are TRBV7-9 and TRBJ2-7; D tentatively fits TRBD1 or TRBD2 (5 bases each). Trimming took 2 bases from V and 3 from J, leaving 23 bases between them. This CDR3 region has 18 residues. The germline CDR1 and CDR2 sequences are SEHNR and FQNEAQ (reference sequence). CDR3 sequence: CASSLTALDSWGDYEQYF. In DNA, the CDR3 is TGTGCCAGCAGCTTAACCGCCCTTGACAGCTGGGGAGACTACGAGCAGTACTTC.

This clonotype was counted at least ten times. The V call is TRBV19, the J call TRBJ1-1; D uncertain. Germline CDR1 is LNHDA and CDR2 is SQIVND (reference sequence). This CDR3 spans 16 amino acids. V shed 7 bases and J shed 0 bases, with 18 bases lying between them. The CDR3 DNA reads TGTGCCAGTAACCAAGATAGGAGTTCACTGAACACTGAAGCTTTCTTT. It is translated as CASNQDRSSLNTEAFF.

This clonotype has just one count. Written as DNA, the CDR3 is TGTGCCAGCAGTTTGTCAAGCGGGATGTTAGAGACCCAGTACTTC. It encodes CASSLSSGMLETQYF. The gene calls are TRBV28 and TRBJ2-5; 7 bases map to TRBD2. V lost 3 bases and J lost 4; bases outside the gene matches: 8. Germline CDR1 MDHEN, CDR2 SYDVKM. The CDR3 spans 15 residues.

This clonotype is medium-sized. The chain is built from TRBV6-5 and TRBJ2-2; TRBD1 or TRBD2 may be the D gene (5 bases each). V gave up 10 bases and J gave up 6 bases, with 15 bases separating them. The V gene's germline CDR1 is MNHEY and CDR2 SVGAGI. The CDR3 is 13 residues long. The CDR3 here is CATEGARAGELFF. The CDR3 nucleotides read TGTGCCACTGAAGGGGCGCGGGCCGGGGAGCTGTTTTTT.

The chain recombines TRBV24-1 with TRBJ1-5; TRBD1 matches at 7 bases. Germline V gives CDR1 KGHDR, CDR2 SFDVKD. V gave up 3 bases and J gave up 5 bases; unmatched junction bases: 6. The CDR3 consists of 15 residues. The CDR3 spells CATSDPDRVDQPQHF. The CDR3 bases are TGTGCCACCAGTGATCCTGACAGGGTAGATCAGCCCCAGCATTTT.

This clonotype occurred many times. The V call is TRBV9, the J call TRBJ1-1; no clear D gene. This CDR3 region has 14 residues. Trimming shortened V by 4 bases and J by 3 bases, and 13 bases separated the two germline ends. Germline V gene lookup returns CDR1 SGDLS and CDR2 YYNGEE. CDR3 DNA sequence: TGTGCCAGCAGCTCTGGAAGCGGGGACACTGAAGCTTTCTTT. Protein product: CASSSGSGDTEAFF.

This chain uses TRBV7-3 with TRBJ2-5, with D possibly being TRBD1 (5 bases). The CDR3 has 13 amino acids. From germline, CDR1 is SGHTA and CDR2 FQGTGA. V was shortened by 5 bases and J by 1 base, with 8 bases between the two germline ends. The CDR3 nucleotides read TGTGCCAGCAGCACCAGGGCCCAAGAGACCCAGTACTTC. Amino acids: CASSTRAQETQYF.

With respect to this clonotype: At one of its ends the junction is not consistent with the germline gene, which may arise from a read error. The gene calls are TRBV27 and TRBJ1-4, with 8 bases fitting TRBD1. The CDR3 extends over 15 amino acids. Germline loops: CDR1 MNHEY, CDR2 SMNVEV (reference sequence). This CDR3 reads CTSSSMGQGARKLFF. The CDR3 DNA is TGTACCAGCAGCTCGATGGGCCAGGGGGCGAGAAAACTGTTTTTT.

This clonotype was seen a handful of times. The chain is built from TRBV9 and TRBJ2-1; D is ambiguous. CDR3 length: 17 residues. V was cut by 0 bases and J by 4 bases, with 17 bases left in between. The germline gives CDR1 SGDLS, CDR2 YYNGEE. The CDR3 bases are TGTGCCAGCAGCGTAGATGTCTGGAGCGCACAGTACAATGAGCAGTTCTTC. It translates to CASSVDVWSAQYNEQFF.

This clonotype was recorded only once. V and J are TRBV27 and TRBJ2-1; 10 bases line up with TRBD2. The junction had 12 bases not matched to a gene; V was cut back by 5 bases and J by 8 bases. Germline V gene lookup returns CDR1 MNHEY and CDR2 SMNVEV (reference sequence). The CDR3 is 16 amino acids. This CDR3 reads CASSPLQRGGKDEQFF. In DNA form, the CDR3 reads TGTGCCAGCAGTCCCCTCCAGCGGGGGGGAAAGGATGAGCAGTTCTTC.

This chain uses TRBV28 with TRBJ2-6; 9 positions match TRBD1. CDR3 size: 17 residues. Per the germline V gene, CDR1 is MDHEN and CDR2 is SYDVKM. Losses at the gene ends were 6 bases for V and 1 base for J; bases not matched to a gene: 7. This chain's CDR3 is CASSPGTGKSGANVLTF. The CDR3 DNA follows: TGTGCCAGCAGCCCCGGGACAGGGAAGTCTGGGGCCAACGTCCTGACTTTC.

The sample holds a few counts of this clonotype. The CDR3 region is CAWTGTSGGQETQYF. The CDR3 DNA reads as TGTGCCTGGACCGGGACTAGCGGAGGGCAAGAGACCCAGTACTTC. This chain joins TRBV30 and TRBJ2-5, with 11 bases aligning to TRBD2. J lost 2 bases, V lost 4 bases, and 6 bases had no gene match. Germline V gene data show CDR1 as GTSNPN and CDR2 as SVGIG (reference sequence). This CDR3 is built from 15 residues.

At least ten counts were recorded for this clonotype. The chain is built from TRBV7-2 and TRBJ2-7; possible D gene TRBD2, 6 bases. The CDR3 contains 16 residues. Germline values: CDR1 SGHTA, CDR2 FQGNSA. V was trimmed by 1 base and J by 0 bases, leaving 13 bases between them. The CDR3 DNA follows: TGTGCCAGCAGCTTAGAGTCCGTTAGCGGCTCCTACGAGCAGTACTTC. Amino acid sequence: CASSLESVSGSYEQYF.

This clonotype has just a few counts. This sequence joins TRBV19 and TRBJ1-6; D is unresolved. Germline loops: CDR1 LNHDA, CDR2 SQIVND (reference sequence). V was shortened by 5 bases and J by 0 bases, with 17 bases between the two germline ends. The CDR3 runs to 18 residues. The CDR3 reads CASSLSWGPSSYNSPLHF. Here the CDR3 DNA reads TGTGCCAGTAGTCTCTCGTGGGGTCCCAGCTCCTATAATTCACCCCTCCACTTT.

This clonotype showed up many times. The chain uses TRBV7-2 and TRBJ2-1; 9 positions agree with TRBD1. J lost 7 bases, V lost 5 bases, and 9 bases had no gene match. The V gene's germline CDR1 is SGHTA and CDR2 FQGNSA. This CDR3 has 15 amino acids. CDR3 amino acids: CASSTFGTGLNEQFF. CDR3 nucleotides: TGTGCCAGCAGCACCTTCGGGACAGGGCTGAATGAGCAGTTCTTC.

V usage is TRBV27 and J usage is TRBJ2-7; D is perhaps TRBD1 (5 bases). This CDR3 region has 15 residues. V was shortened by 0 bases and J by 3 bases, with 12 bases between the two germline ends. Per germline, CDR1 MNHEY and CDR2 SMNVEV (reference sequence). The CDR3 sequence: CASSLSSGHHYEQYF. CDR3 DNA: TGTGCCAGCAGTTTATCGTCCGGACATCACTACGAGCAGTACTTC.

This clonotype was counted only a few times. As DNA, the CDR3 is TGTGCCAGCAGCTTGAGGCCGTCCGGGACCGGGGAGCTGTTTTTT. Translated, it gives CASSLRPSGTGELFF. The genes are TRBV5-6 and TRBJ2-2; no definite D call. Deletions cut 1 base from V and 5 bases from J, with 12 bases between. The CDR3 totals 15 residues. The germline CDR1 and CDR2 sequences are SGHDT and YYEEEE.